Listed below are T cell receptor beta chains from one sample, sequenced in a study of tumor-infiltrating lymphocytes in localized non-small cell lung cancer. Data came from immunoSEQ multiplex PCR; TCRdb stores just in-frame clones and leaves some out. This table holds about 13,000 clones, 74% found once. Input material: uninvolved lung tissue not adjacent to the tumor. The receptors were sampled from a human donor with non-small cell lung cancer. The CDR3 runs from the conserved cysteine through the conserved F or W. The D gene is left open where the match is weak. Rows give clone size only sometimes, using once, few, many, or a class for an expanded clone.

. TRBJ1-4 TRBV2 . TGTGCCAGCAGTGAAGCTGGGGGCGGGGTGTTTTTT CASSEAGGGVFF
TRBD1 TRBJ2-3 TRBV23-1 once TGCGCCAGCAGTCAATCGCAGGGGGCTGGCACAGATACGCAGTATTTT CASSQSQGAGTDTQYF
. TRBJ2-5 TRBV11-3 . TGTGCCAGCAGCTTCAGGATGACAGGAAACGACGAGACCCAGTACTTC CASSFRMTGNDETQYF
TRBD1 TRBJ2-2 TRBV7-6 . TGTGCCAGCAGCCCCATACGGGACAGGGGGACCGGGGAGCTGTTTTTT CASSPIRDRGTGELFF
. TRBJ2-5 TRBV15 . TGTGCCACCAGCAGATCGGGCCGGGCAGAGACCCAGTACTTC CATSRSGRAETQYF
. TRBJ2-6 TRBV15 few TGTGCCACCAGCTACAGCAGGGCCTCCTACTCTGGGGCCAACGTCCTGACTTTC CATSYSRASYSGANVLTF
TRBD2 TRBJ2-3 TRBV10-3 . TGTGCCATCAGCCCGGGACTAGCGGGAGAAACAGATACGCAGTATTTT CAISPGLAGETDTQYF
. TRBJ2-2 TRBV7-8 . TGTGCCAGCAGCTTGGCCACCGGGGAGCTGTTTTTT CASSLATGELFF
. TRBJ2-5 TRBV6-5 . TGTGCCAGCAGCGCCTTGACGACCCAGTACTTC CASSALTTQYF
. TRBJ1-1 TRBV5-1 . TGCGCCAGCAGCTTGGGAGTCAGGGGCGGCACTGAAGCTTTCTTT CASSLGVRGGTEAFF
. TRBJ2-7 TRBV6-5 . TGTGCCAGCAGTTACCTATCAGGGATCCTTCCCGTCGAGCAGTACTTC CASSYLSGILPVEQYF
. TRBJ1-2 TRBV5-1 . TGCGCCAGCAGTAGTCCGGGGAACTATGGCTACACCTTC CASSSPGNYGYTF
TRBD1 TRBJ2-7 TRBV9 . TGTGCCAGCAGCGTATATGGGACAGACTACGAGCAGTACTTC CASSVYGTDYEQYF
. TRBJ2-2 TRBV7-2 . TGTGCCAGCAACTTAGGTTCAGAATACACCGGGGAGCTGTTTTTT CASNLGSEYTGELFF
TRBD2 TRBJ2-3 TRBV6-1 large TGTGCCAGCAGTGCGGTGCTAGCGGGCACAGATACGCAGTATTTT CASSAVLAGTDTQYF
TRBD1 TRBJ2-7 TRBV15 . TGTGCCACCAGCAGAGATCAGGGACAGAATTACGAGCAGTACTTC CATSRDQGQNYEQYF
. TRBJ2-7 TRBV7-8 . TGTGCCAGCTCAGGGGGGTTAAGCTCCTACGAGCAGTACTTC CASSGGLSSYEQYF
. TRBJ1-6 TRBV7-2 . TGTGCCAGCAGCTTGGTTGGGCCCGGGGATTCACCCCTCCACTTT CASSLVGPGDSPLHF
TRBD2 TRBJ2-7 TRBV5-5 . TGTGCCAGCAGCAAGGCCCCGACTAGCGGGACATACGAGCAGTACTTC CASSKAPTSGTYEQYF